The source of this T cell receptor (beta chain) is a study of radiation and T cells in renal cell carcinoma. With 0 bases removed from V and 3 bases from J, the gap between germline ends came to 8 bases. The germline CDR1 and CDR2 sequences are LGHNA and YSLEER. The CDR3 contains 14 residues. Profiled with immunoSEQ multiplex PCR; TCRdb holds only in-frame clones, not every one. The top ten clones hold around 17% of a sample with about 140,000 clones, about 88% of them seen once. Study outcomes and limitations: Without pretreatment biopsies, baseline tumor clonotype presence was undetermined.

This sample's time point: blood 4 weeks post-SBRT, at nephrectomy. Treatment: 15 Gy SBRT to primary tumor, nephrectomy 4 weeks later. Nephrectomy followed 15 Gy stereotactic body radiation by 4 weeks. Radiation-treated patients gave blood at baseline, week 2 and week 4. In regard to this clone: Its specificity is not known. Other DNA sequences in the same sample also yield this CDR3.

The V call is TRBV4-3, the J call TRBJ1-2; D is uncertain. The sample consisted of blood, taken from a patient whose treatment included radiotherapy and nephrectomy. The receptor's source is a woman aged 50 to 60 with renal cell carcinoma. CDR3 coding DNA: TGCGCCAGCAGCCAAGATTCTCGGGACTATGGCTACACCTTC. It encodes CASSQDSRDYGYTF.